The T cell receptor (beta chain) under discussion was sequenced for a study of CD8 T cells in Susac syndrome. Study-wide findings and caveats: As the study acknowledged, the number of individuals who were part of its TCR sequencing and HLA analysis was relatively small.

In germline, CDR1 is MNHNY, CDR2 SVGAGI (reference sequence). Deletions cut 5 bases from V and 2 bases from J, with 15 bases between. The CDR3 has 15 amino acids. RNA, at roughly 0.45 to 1 ug, was reverse transcribed with random hexamers. TCRdb re-derived calls from the immunoSEQ multiplex PCR reads in MiXCR, one entry per CDR3 protein. The sample contains around 130,000 distinct CDR3 sequences, just under 95% of which appear only once. Of note for this clonotype: Antigen: not known.

The sample comprised CD8+ T cells from PBMCs. This sequence joins TRBV6-6 and TRBJ1-2, with D hard to call. The origin of this receptor is a human donor with Susac syndrome. CDR3 bases: TGTGCCAGCAGTGGTTGGGATACAGCGAACTATGGCTACACCTTC. Translation: CASSGWDTANYGYTF.